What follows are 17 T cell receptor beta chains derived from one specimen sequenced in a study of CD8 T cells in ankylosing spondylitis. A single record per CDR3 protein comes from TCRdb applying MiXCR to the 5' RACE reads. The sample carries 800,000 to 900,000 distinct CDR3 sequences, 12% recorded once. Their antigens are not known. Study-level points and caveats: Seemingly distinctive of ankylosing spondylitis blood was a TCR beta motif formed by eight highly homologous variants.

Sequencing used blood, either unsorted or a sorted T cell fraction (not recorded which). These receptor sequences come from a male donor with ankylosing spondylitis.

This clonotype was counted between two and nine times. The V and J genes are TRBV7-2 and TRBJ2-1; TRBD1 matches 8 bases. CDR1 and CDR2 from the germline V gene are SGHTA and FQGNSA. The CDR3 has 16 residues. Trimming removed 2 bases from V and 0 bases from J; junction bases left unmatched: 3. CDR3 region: CASSLRQGISYNEQFF. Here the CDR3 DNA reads TGTGCCAGCAGCTTAAGACAGGGGATCTCCTACAATGAGCAGTTCTTC.

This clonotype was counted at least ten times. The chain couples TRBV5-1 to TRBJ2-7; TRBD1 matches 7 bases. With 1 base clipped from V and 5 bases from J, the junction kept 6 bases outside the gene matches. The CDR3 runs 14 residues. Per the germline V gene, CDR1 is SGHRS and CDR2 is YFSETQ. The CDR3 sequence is CASSLRQGENEQYF. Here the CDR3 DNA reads TGCGCCAGCAGCTTGAGACAGGGTGAGAACGAGCAGTACTTC.

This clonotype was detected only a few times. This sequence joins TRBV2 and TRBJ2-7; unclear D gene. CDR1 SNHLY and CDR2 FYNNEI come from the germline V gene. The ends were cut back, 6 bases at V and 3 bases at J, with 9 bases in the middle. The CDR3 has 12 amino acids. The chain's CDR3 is CASRSSLYEQYF. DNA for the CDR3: TGTGCCAGCAGAAGCAGTCTCTACGAGCAGTACTTC. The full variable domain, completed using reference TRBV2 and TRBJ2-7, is EPEVTQTPSHQVTQMGQEVILRCVPISNHLYFYWYRQILGQKVEFLVSFYNNEISEKSEIFDDQFSVERPDGSNFTLKIRSTKLEDSAMYFCASRSSLYEQYFGPGTRLTVT.

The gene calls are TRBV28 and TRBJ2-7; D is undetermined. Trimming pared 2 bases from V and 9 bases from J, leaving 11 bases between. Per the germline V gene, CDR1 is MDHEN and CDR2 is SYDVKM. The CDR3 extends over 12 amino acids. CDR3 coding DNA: TGTGCCAGCAGTTTAAGTCCGGGCGGGCAGTACTTC. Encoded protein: CASSLSPGGQYF.

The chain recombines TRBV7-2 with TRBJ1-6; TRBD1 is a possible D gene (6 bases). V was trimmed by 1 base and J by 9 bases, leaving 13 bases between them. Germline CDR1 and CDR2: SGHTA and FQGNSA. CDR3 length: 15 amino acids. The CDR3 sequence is CASSLVWGGGSPLHF. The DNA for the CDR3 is TGTGCCAGCAGCTTAGTGTGGGGAGGGGGTTCACCCCTCCACTTT.

DNA of the CDR3: TGCGCCAGCAGCTATGTAGCGGGGGCTCACAATGAGCAGTTCTTC. Its translation is CASSYVAGAHNEQFF. The chain combines TRBV10-2 with TRBJ2-1, with 9 nucleotides matching TRBD2. This CDR3 is built from 15 residues. Trimming took 6 bases from V and 5 from J; bases not matched to a gene: 8. Germline lookup yields CDR1 WSHSY and CDR2 SAAADI.

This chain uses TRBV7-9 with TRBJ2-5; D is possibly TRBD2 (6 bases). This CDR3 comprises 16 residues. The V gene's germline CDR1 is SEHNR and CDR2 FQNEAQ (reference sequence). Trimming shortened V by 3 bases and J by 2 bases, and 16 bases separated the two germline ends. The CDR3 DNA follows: TGTGCCAGCAGCTTTACGCTCCGGACTATACAAGAGACCCAGTACTTC. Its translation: CASSFTLRTIQETQYF.

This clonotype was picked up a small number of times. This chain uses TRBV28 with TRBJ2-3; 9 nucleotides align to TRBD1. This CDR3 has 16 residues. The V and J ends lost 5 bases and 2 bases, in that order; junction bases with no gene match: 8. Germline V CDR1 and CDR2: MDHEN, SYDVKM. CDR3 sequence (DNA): TGTGCCAGCAGTGATCTCGGACAGGGGTCCACAGATACGCAGTATTTT. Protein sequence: CASSDLGQGSTDTQYF. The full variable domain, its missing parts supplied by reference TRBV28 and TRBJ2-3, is DVKVTQSSRYLVKRTGEKVFLECVQDMDHENMFWYRQDPGLGLRLIYFSYDVKMKEKGDIPEGYSVSREKKERFSLILESASTNQTSMYLCASSDLGQGSTDTQYFGPGTRLTVL.

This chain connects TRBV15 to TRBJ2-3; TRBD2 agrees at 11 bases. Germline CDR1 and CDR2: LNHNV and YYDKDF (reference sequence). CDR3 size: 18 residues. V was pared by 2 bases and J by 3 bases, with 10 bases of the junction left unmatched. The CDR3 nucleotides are TGTGCCACCAGCAGACCCGATAGCGGGAGGGCCGGAACAGATACGCAGTATTTT. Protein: CATSRPDSGRAGTDTQYF.

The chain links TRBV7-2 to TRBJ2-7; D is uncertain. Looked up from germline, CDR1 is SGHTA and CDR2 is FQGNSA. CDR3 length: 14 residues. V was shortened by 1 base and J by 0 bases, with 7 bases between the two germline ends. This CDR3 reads CASSLGWSSYEQYF. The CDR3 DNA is TGTGCCAGCAGCTTAGGGTGGAGCTCCTACGAGCAGTACTTC. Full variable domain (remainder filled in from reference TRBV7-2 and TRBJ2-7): GAGVSQSPSNKVTEKGKDVELRCDPISGHTALYWYRQSLGQGLEFLIYFQGNSAPDKSGLPSDRFSAERTGGSVSTLTIQRTQQEDSAVYLCASSLGWSSYEQYFGPGTRLTVT.

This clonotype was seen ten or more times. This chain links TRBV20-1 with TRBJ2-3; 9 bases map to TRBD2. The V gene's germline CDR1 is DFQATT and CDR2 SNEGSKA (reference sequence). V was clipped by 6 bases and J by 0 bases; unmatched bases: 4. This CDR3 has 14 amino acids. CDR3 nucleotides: TGCAGTGCCATCAGCGGGAGGAGCACAGATACGCAGTATTTT. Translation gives CSAISGRSTDTQYF.

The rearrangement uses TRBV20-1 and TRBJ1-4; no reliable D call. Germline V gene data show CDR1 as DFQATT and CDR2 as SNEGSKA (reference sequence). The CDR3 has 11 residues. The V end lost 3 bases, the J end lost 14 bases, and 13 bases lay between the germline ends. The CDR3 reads CSARARSNLFF. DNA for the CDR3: TGCAGTGCTAGGGCCCGATCGAACCTGTTTTTT.

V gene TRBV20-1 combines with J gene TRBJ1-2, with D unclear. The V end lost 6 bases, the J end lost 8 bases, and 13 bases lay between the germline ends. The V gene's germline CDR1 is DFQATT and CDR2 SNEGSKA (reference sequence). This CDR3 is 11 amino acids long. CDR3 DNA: TGCAGTGCCTCCGGGGATGGGGGCTACACCTTC. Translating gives CSASGDGGYTF.

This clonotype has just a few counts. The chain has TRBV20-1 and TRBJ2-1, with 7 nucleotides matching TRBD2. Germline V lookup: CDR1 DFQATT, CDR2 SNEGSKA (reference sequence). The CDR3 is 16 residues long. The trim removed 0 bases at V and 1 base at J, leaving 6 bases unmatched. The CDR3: CSARDQTSRSYNEQFF. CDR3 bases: TGCAGTGCTAGAGATCAGACTAGCAGGTCCTACAATGAGCAGTTCTTC.

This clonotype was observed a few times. CDR3 residues: CASNVWTGENQPQHF. For the CDR3, the DNA is TGTGCCAGCAACGTTTGGACAGGGGAAAATCAGCCCCAGCATTTT. The rearrangement uses TRBV6-1 and TRBJ1-5; 9 nucleotides align to TRBD1. In germline, CDR1 is MNHNS, CDR2 SASEGT. Losses at the gene ends were 7 bases for V and 4 bases for J; bases not matched to a gene: 8. The CDR3 totals 15 residues.

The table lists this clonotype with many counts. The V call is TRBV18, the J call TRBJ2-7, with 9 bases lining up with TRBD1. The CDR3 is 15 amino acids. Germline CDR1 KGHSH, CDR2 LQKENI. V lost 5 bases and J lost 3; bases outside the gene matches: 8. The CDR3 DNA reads TGTGCCAGCTCAAGACCACGGGACAGGGACTACGAGCAGTACTTC. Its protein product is CASSRPRDRDYEQYF. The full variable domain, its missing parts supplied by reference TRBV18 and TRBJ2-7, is NAGVMQNPRHLVRRRGQEARLRCSPMKGHSHVYWYRQLPEEGLKFMVYLQKENIIDESGMPKERFSAEFPKEGPSILRIQQVVRGDSAAYFCASSRPRDRDYEQYFGPGTRLTVT.

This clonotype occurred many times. Here the CDR3 DNA reads TGTGCCAGCAGCCAAAACAGGGGTAGGGAGACCCAGTACTTC. Encoded protein: CASSQNRGRETQYF. The V call is TRBV4-2, the J call TRBJ2-5; 7 nucleotides align to TRBD1. Germline V CDR1 and CDR2: LGHNA, YNFKEQ. This CDR3 has 14 amino acids. J gave up 5 bases and V 2 bases, and 5 bases lay outside the gene matches.